Listed below are T cell receptor beta chains from one sample, sequenced in a study of cytomegalovirus exposure and HLA in healthy donors. Generated by immunoSEQ multiplex PCR, the TCRdb table keeps only in-frame clones and is missing some. Among 130,000 to 150,000 clones listed, roughly 74% were seen once. What was sequenced was PBMCs. These receptor sequences come from a woman between 18 and 29 years old in good health and CMV-seropositive. The CDR3 runs from the conserved cysteine through the conserved F or W. A D gene is named only where the DNA matches it firmly. Clone size is shown for a subset of rows, as once, few, many or a class of expanded clone.

d_call: NA; j_call: TRBJ1-5; v_call: TRBV18; clone_size: NA; cdr3_aa: CASSPSNPPSNQPQHF; cdr3_nt: TGTGCCAGCTCACCATCTAACCCCCCTAGCAATCAGCCCCAGCATTTT
d_call: NA; j_call: TRBJ2-3; v_call: TRBV19; clone_size: NA; cdr3_aa: CASRSQGTGGGTDTQYF; cdr3_nt: TGTGCCAGTAGAAGTCAGGGCACGGGTGGGGGCACAGATACGCAGTATTTT
d_call: NA; j_call: TRBJ2-7; v_call: TRBV5-1; clone_size: NA; cdr3_aa: CASSLEARESEQYF; cdr3_nt: TGCGCCAGCAGCTTGGAGGCCAGGGAAAGCGAGCAGTACTTC
d_call: NA; j_call: TRBJ2-2; v_call: TRBV11-2; clone_size: NA; cdr3_aa: CASSLDGGYAGELFF; cdr3_nt: TGTGCCAGCAGCTTAGACGGGGGATACGCCGGGGAGCTGTTTTTT
d_call: TRBD2; j_call: TRBJ2-7; v_call: TRBV2; clone_size: NA; cdr3_aa: CASSGAWGGNEQYF; cdr3_nt: TGTGCCAGCAGTGGGGCTTGGGGGGGGAACGAGCAGTACTTC
d_call: NA; j_call: TRBJ1-6; v_call: TRBV5-1; clone_size: NA; cdr3_aa: CASSHDTVYNSPLHF; cdr3_nt: TGCGCCAGCAGCCACGACACCGTCTATAATTCACCCCTCCACTTT
d_call: NA; j_call: TRBJ2-7; v_call: TRBV21-1; clone_size: few; cdr3_aa: CASSKAQRGSYEQYF; cdr3_nt: TGTGCCAGCAGCAAAGCCCAGCGGGGCTCCTACGAGCAGTACTTC
d_call: TRBD1; j_call: TRBJ1-1; v_call: TRBV27; clone_size: NA; cdr3_aa: CASSPRTGSNTEAFF; cdr3_nt: TGTGCCAGCAGTCCTCGGACAGGAAGTAACACTGAAGCTTTCTTT
d_call: NA; j_call: TRBJ2-3; v_call: TRBV2; clone_size: NA; cdr3_aa: CASSFHRAPPDTQYF; cdr3_nt: TGTGCCAGCAGTTTCCACAGGGCCCCCCCAGATACGCAGTATTTT
d_call: NA; j_call: TRBJ2-6; v_call: TRBV7-9; clone_size: NA; cdr3_aa: CASGLSGSGANVLTF; cdr3_nt: TGTGCCAGCGGCCTAAGCGGGTCTGGGGCCAACGTCCTGACTTTC
d_call: NA; j_call: TRBJ1-2; v_call: TRBV5-1; clone_size: NA; cdr3_aa: CASRRIEDRVYGYTF; cdr3_nt: TGCGCCAGCAGAAGGATAGAGGACAGAGTCTATGGCTACACCTTC
d_call: TRBD2; j_call: TRBJ2-1; v_call: TRBV5-4; clone_size: NA; cdr3_aa: CASSCTRGGLDNEQFF; cdr3_nt: TGTGCCAGCAGTTGTACCCGGGGGGGGCTAGACAATGAGCAGTTCTTC
d_call: TRBD2; j_call: TRBJ2-7; v_call: TRBV4-1; clone_size: once; cdr3_aa: CASSQEGLVAYEQYF; cdr3_nt: TGCGCCAGCAGCCAAGAAGGACTAGTAGCCTACGAGCAGTACTTC
d_call: TRBD1; j_call: TRBJ1-1; v_call: TRBV5-1; clone_size: NA; cdr3_aa: CASSPGDRAAAFF; cdr3_nt: TGCGCCAGCAGCCCGGGAGACAGGGCGGCGGCTTTCTTT
d_call: NA; j_call: TRBJ1-6; v_call: TRBV6-1; clone_size: NA; cdr3_aa: CASSDRDYSPLHF; cdr3_nt: TGTGCCAGCAGTGACAGGGATTATTCACCCCTCCACTTT
d_call: NA; j_call: TRBJ2-3; v_call: TRBV29-1; clone_size: NA; cdr3_aa: CSVGLVQDTQYF; cdr3_nt: TGCAGCGTTGGACTAGTTCAAGATACGCAGTATTTT
d_call: TRBD1; j_call: TRBJ1-2; v_call: TRBV7-9; clone_size: NA; cdr3_aa: CASSRGQGNGYTF; cdr3_nt: TGTGCCAGCAGCCGGGGACAGGGGAATGGCTACACCTTC
d_call: NA; j_call: TRBJ1-1; v_call: TRBV6-5; clone_size: NA; cdr3_aa: CASSYGGGQGEAFF; cdr3_nt: TGTGCCAGCAGTTACGGCGGGGGGCAAGGTGAAGCTTTCTTT
d_call: TRBD1; j_call: TRBJ2-6; v_call: TRBV7-2; clone_size: NA; cdr3_aa: CASSTGGSGANVLTF; cdr3_nt: TGTGCCAGCAGTACAGGGGGCTCTGGGGCCAACGTCCTGACTTTC
d_call: TRBD2; j_call: TRBJ2-3; v_call: TRBV28; clone_size: few; cdr3_aa: CASSLAGGIDTQYF; cdr3_nt: TGTGCCAGCAGTTTAGCGGGGGGGATAGATACGCAGTATTTT
d_call: TRBD2; j_call: TRBJ2-4; v_call: TRBV9; clone_size: few; cdr3_aa: CASSVAVLAGGTKNIQYF; cdr3_nt: TGTGCCAGCAGCGTAGCCGTACTAGCGGGAGGGACCAAAAACATTCAGTACTTC
d_call: NA; j_call: TRBJ1-5; v_call: TRBV30; clone_size: NA; cdr3_aa: CAWSRDWEPDQPQHF; cdr3_nt: TGTGCCTGGAGTCGAGACTGGGAGCCAGATCAGCCCCAGCATTTT
d_call: NA; j_call: TRBJ2-3; v_call: TRBV5-8; clone_size: few; cdr3_aa: CASSPPRHWPSTDTQYF; cdr3_nt: TGTGCCAGCAGCCCCCCCCGACATTGGCCTAGCACAGATACGCAGTATTTT
d_call: NA; j_call: TRBJ2-7; v_call: TRBV7-9; clone_size: few; cdr3_aa: CASSTTARRGEQYF; cdr3_nt: TGTGCCAGCAGCACCACAGCCCGGCGGGGTGAGCAGTACTTC
d_call: NA; j_call: TRBJ1-3; v_call: TRBV5-1; clone_size: once; cdr3_aa: CASSEGVSGNTIYF; cdr3_nt: TGCGCCAGCAGCGAAGGGGTCTCTGGAAACACCATATATTTT
d_call: TRBD2; j_call: TRBJ2-1; v_call: TRBV11-3; clone_size: NA; cdr3_aa: CASSLESGGDNEQFF; cdr3_nt: TGTGCCAGCAGCTTAGAGAGCGGGGGGGACAATGAGCAGTTCTTC
d_call: NA; j_call: TRBJ2-2; v_call: TRBV6-5; clone_size: NA; cdr3_aa: CASSYSNSGGELFF; cdr3_nt: TGTGCCAGCAGTTACTCGAATTCGGGCGGGGAGCTGTTTTTT
d_call: TRBD1; j_call: TRBJ1-5; v_call: TRBV15; clone_size: NA; cdr3_aa: CATSRATGAWGQPQHF; cdr3_nt: TGTGCCACCAGCAGAGCGACAGGGGCTTGGGGACAGCCCCAGCATTTT
d_call: TRBD1; j_call: TRBJ1-2; v_call: TRBV6-6; clone_size: NA; cdr3_aa: CATRRDSTNYGYTF; cdr3_nt: TGTGCCACCAGACGGGACAGCACTAACTATGGCTACACCTTC
d_call: TRBD1; j_call: TRBJ1-1; v_call: TRBV7-9; clone_size: few; cdr3_aa: CASSSRQGAIRNTEAFF; cdr3_nt: TGTGCCAGCAGCTCGAGACAGGGGGCGATACGGAACACTGAAGCTTTCTTT
d_call: TRBD1; j_call: TRBJ2-2; v_call: TRBV19; clone_size: NA; cdr3_aa: CASSPTGGANTGELFF; cdr3_nt: TGTGCCAGTAGTCCGACAGGGGGCGCAAACACCGGGGAGCTGTTTTTT
d_call: TRBD2; j_call: TRBJ2-3; v_call: TRBV4-2; clone_size: NA; cdr3_aa: CASSLTSGGASGTDTQYF; cdr3_nt: TGTGCCAGCAGCCTTACTAGCGGGGGGGCTTCAGGCACAGATACGCAGTATTTT
d_call: NA; j_call: TRBJ2-7; v_call: TRBV2; clone_size: NA; cdr3_aa: CASSEARQADRHF; cdr3_nt: TGTGCCAGCAGTGAAGCTCGACAGGCCGATCGACACTTC
d_call: NA; j_call: TRBJ1-1; v_call: TRBV7-6; clone_size: NA; cdr3_aa: CASSLATGVNTEAFF; cdr3_nt: TGTGCCAGCAGCTTAGCTACGGGGGTGAACACTGAAGCTTTCTTT
d_call: TRBD1; j_call: TRBJ1-1; v_call: TRBV27; clone_size: once; cdr3_aa: CASSLSGQGALIPEAFF; cdr3_nt: TGTGCCAGCAGTTTATCAGGACAGGGGGCTTTAATCCCTGAAGCTTTCTTT
d_call: NA; j_call: TRBJ2-4; v_call: TRBV5-1; clone_size: NA; cdr3_aa: CASSLRLGEAPTAKNIQYF; cdr3_nt: TGCGCCAGCAGCTTAAGGCTGGGCGAAGCCCCAACAGCCAAAAACATTCAGTACTTC
d_call: NA; j_call: TRBJ2-7; v_call: TRBV5-1; clone_size: few; cdr3_aa: CASSLAPSYEQYF; cdr3_nt: TGCGCCAGCAGCTTGGCCCCTAGCTACGAGCAGTACTTC
d_call: NA; j_call: TRBJ2-3; v_call: TRBV11-2; clone_size: once; cdr3_aa: CASSQRGGGQSTDTQYF; cdr3_nt: TGTGCCAGCAGCCAAAGGGGCGGTGGCCAGAGCACAGATACGCAGTATTTT
d_call: TRBD1; j_call: TRBJ2-7; v_call: TRBV6-1; clone_size: NA; cdr3_aa: CASKRSGQGTYEQYF; cdr3_nt: TGTGCCAGCAAAAGGTCGGGACAGGGAACCTACGAGCAGTACTTC
d_call: NA; j_call: TRBJ1-3; v_call: TRBV14; clone_size: NA; cdr3_aa: CASSQRDWGSSGNTIYF; cdr3_nt: TGTGCCAGCAGCCAACGCGACTGGGGCAGCTCTGGAAACACCATATATTTT
d_call: TRBD2; j_call: TRBJ2-3; v_call: TRBV4-2; clone_size: once; cdr3_aa: CASSGGESNTDTQYF; cdr3_nt: TGTGCCAGCAGTGGGGGGGAGTCCAACACAGATACGCAGTATTTT
d_call: TRBD1; j_call: TRBJ2-7; v_call: TRBV2; clone_size: NA; cdr3_aa: CAVKTGATYEQYF; cdr3_nt: TGTGCCGTCAAGACAGGGGCTACTTACGAGCAGTACTTC
d_call: NA; j_call: TRBJ1-1; v_call: TRBV19; clone_size: NA; cdr3_aa: CASSKPTESNTEAFF; cdr3_nt: TGTGCCAGTAGTAAGCCGACTGAATCGAACACTGAAGCTTTCTTT
d_call: NA; j_call: TRBJ2-1; v_call: TRBV5-8; clone_size: NA; cdr3_aa: CASSLLQAQQFF; cdr3_nt: TGTGCCAGCAGCTTGCTGCAGGCCCAGCAGTTCTTC
d_call: TRBD1; j_call: TRBJ2-7; v_call: TRBV6-1; clone_size: NA; cdr3_aa: CASSEDRGRLDEQYF; cdr3_nt: TGTGCCAGCAGTGAGGACAGGGGGCGACTCGACGAGCAGTACTTC
d_call: TRBD2; j_call: TRBJ2-3; v_call: TRBV13; clone_size: NA; cdr3_aa: CASSFHRTSEQYF; cdr3_nt: TGTGCCAGCAGCTTCCATCGGACTAGCGAGCAGTATTTT
d_call: NA; j_call: TRBJ2-7; v_call: TRBV28; clone_size: NA; cdr3_aa: CASSLSPSYEQYF; cdr3_nt: TGTGCCAGCAGTTTATCCCCCAGCTACGAGCAGTACTTC
d_call: TRBD2; j_call: TRBJ2-5; v_call: TRBV5-1; clone_size: NA; cdr3_aa: CASSLVTSGDGTQYF; cdr3_nt: TGCGCCAGCAGCTTGGTAACTAGCGGGGACGGGACCCAGTACTTC
d_call: TRBD1; j_call: TRBJ1-5; v_call: TRBV5-1; clone_size: once; cdr3_aa: CASSLGTGIGQPQHF; cdr3_nt: TGCGCCAGCAGCTTGGGGACAGGAATAGGTCAGCCCCAGCATTTT
d_call: NA; j_call: TRBJ1-4; v_call: TRBV7-6; clone_size: few; cdr3_aa: CASSGGVATNEKLFF; cdr3_nt: TGTGCCAGCAGTGGAGGGGTTGCAACTAATGAAAAACTGTTTTTT
d_call: NA; j_call: TRBJ1-4; v_call: TRBV6-5; clone_size: NA; cdr3_aa: CASSYFAKPNEKLFF; cdr3_nt: TGTGCCAGCAGTTACTTCGCGAAGCCCAATGAAAAACTGTTTTTT
d_call: TRBD2; j_call: TRBJ2-7; v_call: TRBV4-1; clone_size: NA; cdr3_aa: CASSQESAGAYEQYF; cdr3_nt: TGCGCCAGCAGCCAAGAATCAGCGGGGGCCTACGAGCAGTACTTC
d_call: TRBD1; j_call: TRBJ2-7; v_call: TRBV7-9; clone_size: NA; cdr3_aa: CASSLEPGQVSYEQYF; cdr3_nt: TGTGCCAGCAGCTTAGAGCCGGGACAGGTCTCCTACGAGCAGTACTTC
d_call: TRBD1; j_call: TRBJ1-4; v_call: TRBV6-1; clone_size: NA; cdr3_aa: CASRGRTGGREKLFF; cdr3_nt: TGTGCCAGCAGAGGACGGACAGGGGGAAGAGAAAAACTGTTTTTT